The 30 T cell receptor beta chains presented below share a single source sample, sequenced in a study of response to subunit inactivated influenza vaccine. TCRdb re-analysed the RT-PCR reads in MiXCR, keeping a single row per CDR3 protein. In the table there are 400,000 to 650,000 distinct CDR3 sequences, approximately 7.3% of which are singletons. The sequenced sample was PBMCs from blood, obtained about 23 months after vaccination. Every receptor here comes from a man between 50 and 70 years old who received an inactivated influenza vaccine.

V and J are TRBV5-5 and TRBJ2-7, with a possible D match to TRBD2 (6 bases). This CDR3 has 13 residues. V was clipped by 4 bases and J by 7 bases, with 15 bases between them. CDR1 is SGHKS and CDR2 is YYEKEE in the germline V gene (reference sequence). For the CDR3, the DNA is TGTGCCAGCAGCCCAGACGGGAGTTGGGAGCAGTACTTC. It translates to CASSPDGSWEQYF.

This clonotype was detected many times. V usage is TRBV20-1 and J usage is TRBJ2-3; D gene unclear. The germline V gene encodes CDR1 DFQATT and CDR2 SNEGSKA (reference sequence). This CDR3 comprises 14 residues. The V end was cut by 1 base, the J end by 3 bases, with 11 bases between. CDR3 protein: CSARGRISTDTQYF. CDR3 nucleotides: TGCAGTGCTAGAGGAAGGATTAGTACAGATACGCAGTATTTT.

The chain has TRBV20-1 and TRBJ2-1; 8 bases match TRBD2. Germline-derived CDR1 and CDR2 are DFQATT and SNEGSKA (reference sequence). The CDR3 has 16 amino acids. V trimming: 0 bases; J trimming: 3 bases; junction bases outside the gene matches: 7. The CDR3 DNA is TGCAGTGCTAGAGATAGGGCGGGGGGACACTACAATGAGCAGTTCTTC. Residues: CSARDRAGGHYNEQFF.

In its sample, this clonotype was seen a few times. This chain links TRBV3-1 with TRBJ1-1, with TRBD1 matching 11 bases. V shed 4 bases and J 12 bases; nucleotides not matched to a gene: 4. The CDR3 totals 12 residues. CDR1 and CDR2 from the germline V gene are LGHDT and YNNKEL (reference sequence). The CDR3 sequence is CASSLRTGGSFF. The CDR3 DNA reads as TGTGCCAGCAGCCTAAGGACAGGGGGCTCTTTCTTT.

This chain links TRBV6-5 with TRBJ2-1; 8 positions agree with TRBD2. The V gene's germline CDR1 is MNHEY and CDR2 SVGAGI. V trimming: 2 bases; J trimming: 5 bases; junction bases outside the gene matches: 8. The CDR3 contains 16 residues. In DNA, the CDR3 is TGTGCCAGCAGTTACCTTAGCGGGAACGTTAACAATGAGCAGTTCTTC. This codes for CASSYLSGNVNNEQFF.

The rearrangement links TRBV25-1 to TRBJ2-1; D gene unclear. Trimming took off 4 bases at V and 7 bases at J, with 14 bases between the two ends. Germline V CDR1 and CDR2: MGHDK, SYGVNS. The CDR3 extends over 14 amino acids. The CDR3 DNA follows: TGTGCCAGCAGTGGCTCACACTCCCCGAATGAGCAGTTCTTC. Protein sequence: CASSGSHSPNEQFF.

This clonotype was detected only a few times. CDR3 in amino acids: CASSPRTSGGTQYF. CDR3 DNA: TGTGCCAGCAGCCCCCGGACTAGCGGGGGAACCCAGTACTTC. J is TRBJ2-5 and V is TRBV7-8; 13 bases map to TRBD2. The germline V gene has CDR1 SGHVS and CDR2 FQNEAQ. Unmatched junction bases numbered 5, after V lost 5 bases and J lost 8 bases. The CDR3 sequence is 14 residues long. The whole variable domain, filled in from reference TRBV7-8 and TRBJ2-5, reads GAGVSQSPRYKVAKRGQDVALRCDPISGHVSLFWYQQALGQGPEFLTYFQNEAQLDKSGLPSDRFFAERPEGSVSTLKIQRTQQEDSAVYLCASSPRTSGGTQYFGPGTRLLVL.

This clonotype was detected many times. The chain links TRBV3-1 to TRBJ1-2, with D possibly being TRBD1 (5 bases). The CDR3 is 14 amino acids. V lost 4 bases to trimming and J lost 7 bases, with 16 bases between them. The V gene's germline CDR1 is LGHDT and CDR2 YNNKEL (reference sequence). The CDR3 loop reads CASSPTQGRSGYTF. For the CDR3, the DNA is TGTGCCAGCAGCCCGACCCAGGGCAGAAGTGGCTACACCTTC. The whole variable domain, filled in from reference TRBV3-1 and TRBJ1-2, reads DTAVSQTPKYLVTQMGNDKSIKCEQNLGHDTMYWYKQDSKKFLKIMFSYNNKELIINETVPNRFSPKSPDKAHLNLHINSLELGDSAVYFCASSPTQGRSGYTFGSGTRLTVV.

V is TRBV20-1 and J is TRBJ1-4; D uncertain. CDR1 is DFQATT, CDR2 SNEGSKA, per germline (reference sequence). Deletions cut 5 bases from V and 2 bases from J, with 9 bases between. This CDR3 contains 13 residues. As DNA, the CDR3 is TGCAGTGCTCACCGGTATACTAATGAAAAACTGTTTTTT. The encoded protein is CSAHRYTNEKLFF.

The chain is built from TRBV6-1 and TRBJ2-1; TRBD2 might be the D (6 bases). Germline loops: CDR1 MNHNS, CDR2 SASEGT. Trimming cost V 6 bases and J 9 bases, with 15 bases left between them. The CDR3 contains 13 residues. In DNA, the CDR3 is TGTGCCAGCAGCCTACTGCGGGAAGGTGAGCAGTTCTTC. It encodes CASSLLREGEQFF.

In its sample, this clonotype was seen a few times. This chain links TRBV6-1 with TRBJ2-7; a possible D gene is TRBD2 (5 bases). The CDR3 is made up of 17 amino acids. The germline V gene has CDR1 MNHNS and CDR2 SASEGT. V gave up 2 bases and J gave up 0 bases, with 17 bases separating them. The CDR3: CASSELGIFTSSYEQYF. CDR3 DNA sequence: TGTGCCAGCAGTGAACTCGGGATCTTCACAAGCTCCTACGAGCAGTACTTC.

The gene calls are TRBV19 and TRBJ2-7; no firm D call. V lost 3 bases and J 2 bases, leaving 11 bases between the germline ends. CDR1 and CDR2 from the germline V gene are LNHDA and SQIVND (reference sequence). The CDR3 runs to 14 residues. The CDR3 nucleotides are TGTGCCAGTAGTATGAGCGTCGGGCCCTACGAGCAGTACTTC. The encoded protein is CASSMSVGPYEQYF. Drawing the rest from reference TRBV19 and TRBJ2-7, the complete variable domain is DGGITQSPKYLFRKEGQNVTLSCEQNLNHDAMYWYRQDPGQGLRLIYYSQIVNDFQKGDIAEGYSVSREKKESFPLTVTSAQKNPTAFYLCASSMSVGPYEQYFGPGTRLTVT.

The sample holds a few counts of this clonotype. This rearrangement joins TRBV2 to TRBJ2-3; weak D call: TRBD1 (6 bases). The V gene's germline CDR1 is SNHLY and CDR2 FYNNEI. This CDR3 has 14 amino acids. V lost 4 bases and J 4 bases, leaving 12 bases between the germline ends. Here the CDR3 DNA reads TGTGCCAGCAGTGTGAGGACAGTATCAGATACGCAGTATTTT. Translating gives CASSVRTVSDTQYF.

This clonotype has a count of ten or more. This sequence joins TRBV5-6 and TRBJ2-3; no firm D call. This CDR3 is built from 14 residues. Germline V gene sequence: CDR1 SGHDT, CDR2 YYEEEE. Trimming removed 2 bases from V and 4 bases from J, with 11 bases in between. In nucleotides, the CDR3 is TGTGCCAGCAGCTTTAGGGTGATGGCAGATACGCAGTATTTT. It is translated as CASSFRVMADTQYF.

This clonotype was observed at least ten times. This rearrangement joins TRBV5-6 to TRBJ2-5, with 8 bases lining up with TRBD1. From germline, CDR1 is SGHDT and CDR2 YYEEEE. Trimming took 3 bases from V and 2 from J; bases not matched to a gene: 12. The CDR3 has 17 amino acids. The CDR3 sequence: CASSSPWQGARQETQYF. CDR3 nucleotide sequence: TGTGCCAGCAGCTCCCCTTGGCAGGGGGCTAGGCAAGAGACCCAGTACTTC.

This clonotype was observed at least ten times. The chain recombines TRBV12-3 or TRBV12-4 with TRBJ1-3; a weak D match, TRBD1 (6 bases). The CDR3 is 17 amino acids. The V gene lost 7 bases and the J gene lost 0 bases, with 19 bases spanning the gap. The CDR3 protein is CASTGVGGLLSGNTIYF. CDR3 DNA: TGTGCCAGCACCGGCGTAGGGGGGCTGCTCTCTGGAAACACCATATATTTT.

The chain carries TRBV12-3 or TRBV12-4 and TRBJ2-5, with TRBD2 matching 14 bases. This CDR3 comprises 18 residues. V gave up 0 bases and J gave up 6 bases; unmatched junction bases: 9. CDR3 residues: CASSLAAGTSGSPKTQYF. The CDR3 nucleotides read TGTGCCAGCAGTTTAGCGGCCGGGACTAGCGGGAGCCCGAAGACCCAGTACTTC.

This clonotype was counted between two and nine times. The chain joins TRBV20-1 to TRBJ2-3, with 9 bases fitting TRBD2. The germline V gene encodes CDR1 DFQATT and CDR2 SNEGSKA (reference sequence). This CDR3 contains 13 residues. Trimming cost V 6 bases and J 3 bases; bases outside gene matches: 4. The CDR3 bases are TGCAGTGCCGTAGCGGGAGTGACAGATACGCAGTATTTT. Amino acids: CSAVAGVTDTQYF.

This clonotype showed up just a few times. The chain couples TRBV7-6 to TRBJ1-3; weak D call: TRBD1 (5 bases). CDR3 length: 15 amino acids. CDR1 and CDR2 from the germline V gene are SGHVS and FNYEAQ. V lost 5 bases, J lost 1 base, and 12 bases lay in between. In DNA form, the CDR3 reads TGTGCCAGCAGCAGGGACCCAGGGTCTGGAAACACCATATATTTT. This gives the protein CASSRDPGSGNTIYF. Full variable domain (rest looked up from reference TRBV7-6 and TRBJ1-3): GAGVSQSPRYKVTKRGQDVALRCDPISGHVSLYWYRQALGQGPEFLTYFNYEAQQDKSGLPNDRFSAERPEGSISTLTIQRTEQRDSAMYRCASSRDPGSGNTIYFGEGSWLTVV.

There are many counts of this clonotype. The chain recombines TRBV4-2 with TRBJ2-2, with 11 bases fitting TRBD2. Germline V lookup: CDR1 LGHNA, CDR2 YNFKEQ. V trimming: 2 bases; J trimming: 4 bases; junction bases outside the gene matches: 12. CDR3 length: 19 amino acids. The CDR3 loop is CASSQSGGSGRVLTGELFF. CDR3 coding DNA: TGTGCCAGCAGCCAATCCGGCGGTAGCGGGAGGGTTCTCACCGGGGAGCTGTTTTTT.

The sample holds one count of this clonotype. One base away lies a much larger clone, so this may be a sequencing read error. The chain has TRBV14 and TRBJ2-1; 7 bases fit TRBD1. Germline V lookup: CDR1 SGHDN, CDR2 FVKESK. This CDR3 is built from 13 residues. CDR3 sequence reads: CASGQGGGNEQFF. CDR3 nucleotide sequence: TGTGCCAGCGGCCAAGGGGGCGGAAATGAGCAGTTCTTC.

This sequence joins TRBV7-2 and TRBJ2-5, with 8 bases identical to TRBD2. Germline loops: CDR1 SGHTA, CDR2 FQGNSA. The V gene end was trimmed by 5 bases and the J gene end by 7 bases; junction bases not matched to a gene: 12. The CDR3 spans 15 residues. The CDR3 DNA reads as TGTGCCAGCAGCGGACTGATTGGGCTAGCGGGGACCCAGTACTTC. It translates to CASSGLIGLAGTQYF.

Ten or more counts support this clonotype. J is TRBJ1-4 and V is TRBV28; D may be TRBD1 (5 bases). Germline V gene lookup returns CDR1 MDHEN and CDR2 SYDVKM. The CDR3 consists of 16 residues. The V end lost 6 bases, the J end lost 8 bases, and 22 bases lay between the germline ends. CDR3 in amino acids: CASSPYPVRRGEKLFF. The CDR3 nucleotides are TGTGCCAGCAGCCCCTACCCTGTCCGAAGGGGAGAAAAACTGTTTTTT.

This clonotype has at least ten counts. This chain connects TRBV29-1 to TRBJ1-5; TRBD1 aligns across 10 bases. V was clipped by 4 bases and J by 5 bases; unmatched bases: 5. Looked up from germline, CDR1 is SQVTM and CDR2 is ANQGSEA. This CDR3 is built from 14 residues. CDR3 sequence (DNA): TGCAGCGTTGCCCCCGGGACAGGGGATCAGCCCCAGCATTTT. This encodes CSVAPGTGDQPQHF.

This clonotype was observed a handful of times. This sequence joins TRBV11-1 and TRBJ2-5, with 9 bases fitting TRBD2. Losses at the gene ends were 2 bases for V and 4 bases for J; bases not matched to a gene: 5. This CDR3 comprises 15 residues. Germline CDR1 reads SGHAT; CDR2 reads FQDESV (reference sequence). The CDR3 nucleotides are TGTGCCAGCAGCTTATCCTTTAGCGGGAGAGAGACCCAGTACTTC. It translates to CASSLSFSGRETQYF.

This clonotype was detected many times. The chain joins TRBV6-2 or TRBV6-3 to TRBJ2-7; 7 bases are a match to TRBD2. V lost 2 bases and J lost 2; bases outside the gene matches: 9. Germline CDR1 reads MNHEY; CDR2 reads SVGEGT. This CDR3 region has 16 residues. CDR3 in amino acids: CASSYGGSSGTYEQYF. The CDR3 bases are TGTGCCAGCAGTTACGGGGGGTCTAGCGGAACCTACGAGCAGTACTTC.

This clonotype was seen many times. The V and J genes are TRBV28 and TRBJ1-2, with TRBD1 matching over 12 bases. After removal of 3 bases from V and 8 bases from J, the junction contained 7 bases not matched to a gene. Germline loops: CDR1 MDHEN, CDR2 SYDVKM. The CDR3 is 15 amino acids. The CDR3 reads CASSFNRDRGLGYTF. DNA for the CDR3: TGTGCCAGCAGTTTTAATCGGGACAGGGGGCTCGGCTACACCTTC.

This clonotype occurred a few times. The CDR3 is CASSPELGEYNEQFF. Here the CDR3 DNA reads TGTGCCAGCAGCCCTGAACTAGGCGAATACAATGAGCAGTTCTTC. The rearrangement uses TRBV4-2 and TRBJ2-1; D possibly corresponds to TRBD2 (5 bases). V was shortened by 4 bases and J by 4 bases, with 14 bases between the two germline ends. Germline values: CDR1 LGHNA, CDR2 YNFKEQ. The CDR3 covers 15 residues.

The chain recombines TRBV12-3 or TRBV12-4 with TRBJ1-3, with D uncertain. CDR3 length: 14 residues. Trimming removed 3 bases from V and 0 bases from J, with 6 bases in between. The CDR3 DNA follows: TGTGCCAGCAGTTTCCAGAGCTCTGGAAACACCATATATTTT. It specifies CASSFQSSGNTIYF.

The chain has TRBV12-3 or TRBV12-4 and TRBJ2-1, with D hard to call. The CDR3 runs 11 residues. Trimming stripped 8 bases from V and 8 bases from J, with 10 bases between. The CDR3 DNA reads TGTGCCAGCGGCCCGGGTTATGAGCAGTTCTTC. This gives the protein CASGPGYEQFF.